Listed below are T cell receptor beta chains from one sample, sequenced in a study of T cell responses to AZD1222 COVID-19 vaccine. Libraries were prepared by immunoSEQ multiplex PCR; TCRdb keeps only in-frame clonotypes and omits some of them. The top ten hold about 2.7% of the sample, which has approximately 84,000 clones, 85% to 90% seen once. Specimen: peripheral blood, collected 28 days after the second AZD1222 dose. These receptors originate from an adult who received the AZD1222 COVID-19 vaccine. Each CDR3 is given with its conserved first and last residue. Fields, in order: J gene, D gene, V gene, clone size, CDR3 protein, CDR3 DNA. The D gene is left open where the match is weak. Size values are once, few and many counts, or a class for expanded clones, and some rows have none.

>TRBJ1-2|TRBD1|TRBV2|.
CASSEQGGNLYGYTF
TGTGCCAGCAGTGAACAGGGGGGCAACCTCTATGGCTACACCTTC
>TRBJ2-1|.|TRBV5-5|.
CASSSPPSSYNEQFF
TGTGCCAGCAGCTCGCCCCCGTCCTCCTACAATGAGCAGTTCTTC
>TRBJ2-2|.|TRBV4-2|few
CASSQELGGNGELFF
TGTGCCAGCAGCCAAGAACTTGGGGGGAACGGGGAGCTGTTTTTT
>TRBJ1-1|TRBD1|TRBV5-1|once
CASSWTLTGAPGRDTEAFF
TGCGCCAGCAGCTGGACCCTAACAGGGGCCCCAGGGAGAGACACTGAAGCTTTCTTT
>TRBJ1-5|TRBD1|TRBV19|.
CASSTDRGSNQPQHF
TGTGCCAGTAGTACCGACAGGGGATCTAATCAGCCCCAGCATTTT
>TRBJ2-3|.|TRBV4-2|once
CASSQGSTRGADTQYF
TGTGCCAGCAGCCAAGGTTCGACTAGGGGGGCAGATACGCAGTATTTT
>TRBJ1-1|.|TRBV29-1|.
CSAARGMNTEAFF
TGCAGCGCTGCCCGAGGAATGAACACTGAAGCTTTCTTT
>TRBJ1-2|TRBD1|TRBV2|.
CASRGDSLNYGYTF
TGTGCCAGCAGAGGGGACAGCCTGAACTATGGCTACACCTTC
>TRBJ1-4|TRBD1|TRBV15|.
CATNQDRGRNEKLFF
TGTGCCACCAACCAAGACAGGGGAAGGAATGAAAAACTGTTTTTT
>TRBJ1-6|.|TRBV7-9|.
CASSLQGLQPNSPLHF
TGTGCCAGCAGCTTACAGGGACTTCAACCAAATTCACCCCTCCACTTT
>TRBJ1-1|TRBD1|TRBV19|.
CASRQDRVTEAFF
TGTGCCAGTAGACAGGACAGGGTCACTGAAGCTTTCTTT
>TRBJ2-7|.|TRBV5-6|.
CASSNSYEQYF
TGTGCCAGCAGCAACTCCTACGAGCAGTACTTC
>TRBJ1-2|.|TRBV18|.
CASSQDGNYGYTF
TGTGCCAGCTCTCAAGACGGGAACTATGGCTACACCTTC
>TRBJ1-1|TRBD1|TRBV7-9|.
CASGQQGGFTEAFF
TGTGCCAGCGGACAACAGGGGGGGTTCACTGAAGCTTTCTTT
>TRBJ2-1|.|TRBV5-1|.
CASSLDGGSSYNEQFF
TGCGCCAGCAGCTTGGACGGTGGTAGCTCCTACAATGAGCAGTTCTTC
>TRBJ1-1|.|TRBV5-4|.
CASSFLRQANTEAFF
TGTGCCAGCAGCTTCCTTAGACAGGCGAACACTGAAGCTTTCTTT
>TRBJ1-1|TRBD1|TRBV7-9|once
CASSLGGQGPFPFF
TGTGCCAGCAGCTTAGGGGGACAGGGCCCCTTCCCTTTCTTT
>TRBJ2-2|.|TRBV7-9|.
CASSLARTVAGTGELFF
TGTGCCAGCAGCTTAGCTAGGACAGTCGCGGGCACCGGGGAGCTGTTTTTT
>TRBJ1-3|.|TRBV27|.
CASSLGAGTSSGNTIYF
TGTGCCAGCAGTCTGGGGGCAGGGACGAGCTCTGGAAACACCATATATTTT
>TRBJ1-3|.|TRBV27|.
CASSSRGPLSGNTIYF
TGTGCCAGCAGTTCCCGGGGCCCCCTCTCTGGAAACACCATATATTTT
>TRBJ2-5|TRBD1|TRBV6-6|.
CASSSGTGVETQYF
TGTGCCAGCAGTTCCGGGACAGGGGTAGAGACCCAGTACTTC
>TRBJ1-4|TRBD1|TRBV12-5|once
CASGPGQGENEKLFF
TGTGCTAGTGGCCCGGGACAGGGGGAAAATGAAAAACTGTTTTTT
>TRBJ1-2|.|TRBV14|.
CASSPLETEVGYTF
TGTGCCAGCAGCCCCTTAGAGACAGAGGTCGGCTACACCTTC
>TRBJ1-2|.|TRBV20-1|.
CSASDISNYGYTF
TGCAGTGCTAGTGACATTTCTAACTATGGCTACACCTTC
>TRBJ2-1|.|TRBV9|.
CASSADSGTEQFF
TGTGCCAGCAGCGCAGATTCCGGCACTGAGCAGTTCTTC
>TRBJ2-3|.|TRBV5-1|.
CASSPVMHTDTQYF
TGCGCCAGCAGCCCGGTAATGCACACAGATACGCAGTATTTT
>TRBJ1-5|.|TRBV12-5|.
CASAPGRVDNQPQHF
TGTGCTAGTGCCCCCGGCAGGGTGGACAATCAGCCCCAGCATTTT
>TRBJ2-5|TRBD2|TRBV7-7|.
CASSTQRGRQETQYF
TGTGCTAGCAGCACACAGCGGGGGCGCCAAGAGACCCAGTACTTC
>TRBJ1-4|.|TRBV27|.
CASSPTTPSATNEKLFF
TGTGCCAGCAGTCCGACGACACCTAGTGCAACTAATGAAAAACTGTTTTTT
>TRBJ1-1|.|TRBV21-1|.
CASSNDPCGAAFF
TGTGCCAGCAGCAACGACCCCTGTGGGGCAGCTTTCTTT
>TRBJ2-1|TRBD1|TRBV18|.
CASSPLGQGVGNEQFF
TGTGCCAGCTCACCTCTCGGGCAGGGGGTCGGTAATGAGCAGTTCTTC
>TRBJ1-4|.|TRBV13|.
CASSLRNEKLFF
TGTGCCAGCAGCCTTAGGAATGAAAAACTGTTTTTT
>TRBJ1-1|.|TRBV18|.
CASSRELGDTEAFF
TGTGCCAGCTCACGAGAGCTGGGGGACACTGAAGCTTTCTTT
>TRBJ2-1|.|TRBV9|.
CASSPSYNEQFF
TGTGCCAGCAGCCCCTCCTACAATGAGCAGTTCTTC
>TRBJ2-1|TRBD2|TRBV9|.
CASSRTSGEQFF
TGTGCCAGCAGCCGGACTAGCGGGGAGCAGTTCTTC
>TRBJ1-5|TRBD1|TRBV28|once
CASSLGGQGHNQPQHF
TGTGCCAGCAGTTTAGGGGGACAGGGTCACAATCAGCCCCAGCATTTT
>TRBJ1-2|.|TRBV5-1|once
CASSLDGYNYGYTF
TGCGCCAGCAGCTTAGACGGCTATAACTATGGCTACACCTTC
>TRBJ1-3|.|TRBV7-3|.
CASSLGGTGNTIYF
TGTGCCAGCAGCTTAGGGGGAACAGGAAACACCATATATTTT
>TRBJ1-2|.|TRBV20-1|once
CSASLGGLNYGYTF
TGCAGTGCTAGTCTTGGGGGGTTGAACTATGGCTACACCTTC